Listed here is a single T cell receptor beta chain. Its antigen is as yet unknown. Using a J-beta primer mix together with a sample-barcoded 5' primer, a second PCR was run for about 6 to 12 cycles. A 12-random-nucleotide template-switch adaptor tagged each cDNA molecule. Using its own MiXCR run on the 5' RACE reads, TCRdb lists one record per CDR3 protein. This sample has about 810,000 distinct CDR3 sequences, with around 34% found just once. Extraction yielded at least 5 micrograms of total RNA per sample. These data are taken from a study of blood T cells in healthy people across ages. Germline V CDR1 and CDR2: SGHVS, FNYEAQ. The CDR3 runs 14 residues. V was cut by 5 bases and J by 8 bases, with 17 bases left in between. Study conclusions and caveats: Comparison with aged donors showed that long-lived donors had more naive CD4+ cells and higher diversity. Conclusively comparing naive with antigen-experienced cells was impossible with unsorted PBMCs.

This chain joins TRBV7-6 and TRBJ2-3; no clear D. The specimen was blood. The sequence came from a man between 18 and 29 years old in good health. CDR3 protein: CASSPVTAHGTQYF. CDR3 sequence (DNA): TGTGCCAGCAGCCCTGTTACTGCGCACGGTACGCAGTATTTT.